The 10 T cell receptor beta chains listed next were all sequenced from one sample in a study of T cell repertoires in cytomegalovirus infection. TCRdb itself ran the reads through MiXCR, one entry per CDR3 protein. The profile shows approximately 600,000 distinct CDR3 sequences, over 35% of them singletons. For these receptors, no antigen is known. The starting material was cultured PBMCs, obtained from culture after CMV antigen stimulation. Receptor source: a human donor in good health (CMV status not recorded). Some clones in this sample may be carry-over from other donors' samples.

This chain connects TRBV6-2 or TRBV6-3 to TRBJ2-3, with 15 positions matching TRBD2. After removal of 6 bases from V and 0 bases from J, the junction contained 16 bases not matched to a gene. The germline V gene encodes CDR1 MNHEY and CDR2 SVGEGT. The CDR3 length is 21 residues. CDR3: CASSYARAGLAGGASTDTQYF. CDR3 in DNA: TGTGCCAGCAGCTACGCTCGTGCCGGACTAGCGGGGGGGGCTAGCACAGATACGCAGTATTTT.

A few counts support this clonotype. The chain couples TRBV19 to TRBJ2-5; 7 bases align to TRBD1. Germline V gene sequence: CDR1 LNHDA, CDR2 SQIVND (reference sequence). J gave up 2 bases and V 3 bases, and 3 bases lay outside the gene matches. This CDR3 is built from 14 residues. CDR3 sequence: CASSIGTDQETQYF. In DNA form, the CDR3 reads TGTGCCAGTAGTATTGGGACAGATCAAGAGACCCAGTACTTC.

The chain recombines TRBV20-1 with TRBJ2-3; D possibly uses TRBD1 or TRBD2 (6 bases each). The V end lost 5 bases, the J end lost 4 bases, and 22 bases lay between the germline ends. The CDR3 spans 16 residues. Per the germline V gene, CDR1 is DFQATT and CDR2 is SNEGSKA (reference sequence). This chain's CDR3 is CSAPGLAGGGSDTQYF. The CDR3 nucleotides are TGCAGTGCTCCCGGGCTAGCCGGAGGGGGTTCAGATACGCAGTATTTT.

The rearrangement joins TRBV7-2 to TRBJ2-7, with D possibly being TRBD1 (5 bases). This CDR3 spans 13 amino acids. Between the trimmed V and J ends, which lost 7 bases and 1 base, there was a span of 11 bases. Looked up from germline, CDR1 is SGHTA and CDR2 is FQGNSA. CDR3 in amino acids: CASTTDNSYEQYF. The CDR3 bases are TGTGCCAGCACCACGGACAATTCCTACGAGCAGTACTTC. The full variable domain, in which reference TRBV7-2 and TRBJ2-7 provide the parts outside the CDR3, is GAGVSQSPSNKVTEKGKDVELRCDPISGHTALYWYRQSLGQGLEFLIYFQGNSAPDKSGLPSDRFSAERTGGSVSTLTIQRTQQEDSAVYLCASTTDNSYEQYFGPGTRLTVT.

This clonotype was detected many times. CDR3 in DNA: TGTGCCAGCAGCTCCTACTCAGGGCTGCACGAGCAGTACTTC. This gives the protein CASSSYSGLHEQYF. V usage is TRBV7-2 and J usage is TRBJ2-7, with D perhaps TRBD1 (5 bases). The length of the CDR3 is 14 residues. V was clipped by 4 bases and J by 5 bases, with 15 bases between them. Germline values: CDR1 SGHTA, CDR2 FQGNSA.

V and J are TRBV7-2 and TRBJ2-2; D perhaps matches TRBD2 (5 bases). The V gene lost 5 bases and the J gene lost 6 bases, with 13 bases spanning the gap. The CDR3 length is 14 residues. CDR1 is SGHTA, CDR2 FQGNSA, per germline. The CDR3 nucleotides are TGTGCCAGCAGCGCGGACTCCGCCTCCGGGGAGCTGTTTTTT. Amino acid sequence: CASSADSASGELFF.

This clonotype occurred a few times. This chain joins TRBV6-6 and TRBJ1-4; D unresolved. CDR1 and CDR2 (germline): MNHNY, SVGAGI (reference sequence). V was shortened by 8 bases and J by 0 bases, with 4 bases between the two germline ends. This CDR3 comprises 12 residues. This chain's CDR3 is CASRSTNEKLFF. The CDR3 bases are TGTGCCAGCCGGTCAACTAATGAAAAACTGTTTTTT.

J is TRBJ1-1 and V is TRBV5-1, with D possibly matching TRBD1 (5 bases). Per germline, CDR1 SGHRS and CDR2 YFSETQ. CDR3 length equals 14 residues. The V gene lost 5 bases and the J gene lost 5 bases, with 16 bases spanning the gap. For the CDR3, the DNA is TGCGCCAGCAGGGACCCGTCAGGGCTAACTGAAGCTTTCTTT. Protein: CASRDPSGLTEAFF.

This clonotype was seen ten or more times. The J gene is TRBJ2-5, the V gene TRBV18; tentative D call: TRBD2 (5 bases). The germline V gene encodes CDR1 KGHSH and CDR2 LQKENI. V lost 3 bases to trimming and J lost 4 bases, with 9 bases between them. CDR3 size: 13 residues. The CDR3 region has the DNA TGTGCCAGCTCACCGCAAGGGAGAGAGACCCAGTACTTC. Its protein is CASSPQGRETQYF.

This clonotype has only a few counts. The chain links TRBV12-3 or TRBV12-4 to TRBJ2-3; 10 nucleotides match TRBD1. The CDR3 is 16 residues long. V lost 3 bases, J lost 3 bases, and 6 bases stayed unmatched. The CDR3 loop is CASSLRQGAVTDTQYF. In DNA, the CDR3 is TGTGCCAGCAGTTTGCGACAGGGGGCAGTGACAGATACGCAGTATTTT.